The clone carrying this T cell receptor beta chain was seen a handful of times. Its antigen is undetermined. The CDR3 spans 11 residues. The germline V and J ends were trimmed by 2 bases and 6 bases, with 2 bases remaining between them. In germline, CDR1 is SGHVS, CDR2 FQNEAQ. These data originate in a study of identical twins. Notes on the study in general: Cord blood beta clonotypes present at high abundance carried fewer insertions; no such pattern appeared in memory repertoires. Modelling approaches yielded underestimates of out-of-frame TCR alpha sharing between monozygotic twins.

Template switching added a universal primer binding site, and final cDNA carried unique molecular identifiers. TCRdb reprocessed the 5' RACE reads via MiXCR and lists one record per CDR3 protein. The table records around 470,000 distinct CDR3 sequences, 14% of them present only once. Donors uniformly comprised healthy Caucasians. The same sample was also used in a study of yellow fever vaccine responses in identical twins.

This chain joins TRBV7-8 and TRBJ1-3; unclear D gene. This TCR came from a woman between 18 and 30 years old in good health. The sample consisted of CD4+ T cells sorted from blood. CDR3 sequence: CASSLLNTIYF. DNA for the CDR3: TGTGCCAGCAGCTTATTAAACACCATATATTTT.